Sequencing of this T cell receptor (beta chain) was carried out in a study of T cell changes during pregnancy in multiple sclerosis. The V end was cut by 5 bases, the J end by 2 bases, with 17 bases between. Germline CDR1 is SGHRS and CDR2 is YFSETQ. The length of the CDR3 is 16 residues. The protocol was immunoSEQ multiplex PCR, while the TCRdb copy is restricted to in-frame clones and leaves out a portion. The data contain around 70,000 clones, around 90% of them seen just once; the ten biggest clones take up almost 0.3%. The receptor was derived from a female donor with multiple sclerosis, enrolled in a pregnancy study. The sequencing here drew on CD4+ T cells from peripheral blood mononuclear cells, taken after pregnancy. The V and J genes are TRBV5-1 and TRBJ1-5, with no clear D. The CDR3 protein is CASRNHGEPGNQPQHF. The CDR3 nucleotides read TGCGCCAGCAGGAATCACGGGGAACCGGGCAATCAGCCCCAGCATTTT.